This TCR beta chain was documented in a study of Graves' ophthalmopathy and Graves' hyperthyroidism. The authors diagnosed from clinical symptoms, serum thyroxine, TRAb, thyroid ultrasound and orbital computed tomography. Study-level results: With a specificity of about 75% and a sensitivity of about 71%, the model predicted ophthalmopathy progression.

Trimming took 3 bases from V and 2 from J, leaving 8 bases between them. CDR1 and CDR2 from the germline V gene are MNHNS and SASEGT. This CDR3 has 13 residues. Researchers took RNA transcripts and amplified TCR beta CDR3 regions from them. HTBI-primed first-round RT-PCR preceded second-round multiplex PCR. TCRdb reanalysed the multiplex PCR reads using MiXCR and keeps one entry per CDR3 protein. The sample yields over 450,000 distinct CDR3 sequences, approximately 15% seen once. This clonotype was detected many times. Antigen specificity is unknown. The sample taken for sequencing was blood. The TCR was taken from a woman in her thirties with Graves' ophthalmopathy. The V call is TRBV6-1, the J call TRBJ2-7; tentatively, D is TRBD1 (6 bases). Here the CDR3 DNA reads TGTGCCAGCAGTGAGTACAGGGCCTACGAGCAGTACTTC. It encodes CASSEYRAYEQYF.